A single sample is the source of the 19 T cell receptor beta chains below, sequenced in a study of STAT3 mutations in large granular lymphocyte leukemia. Some clones are missing from TCRdb's copy, which holds only in-frame ones; the method was immunoSEQ multiplex PCR. The sample has 40,000 to 50,000 clones, about 81% seen once. These receptors' antigens are unknown. The study's findings and limits: Every T-LGLL patient had at least one immunodominant TCRbeta clonotype.

Sequencing input: PBMCs. Receptor source: a human donor with T large granular lymphocyte leukemia. Some clones in this sample may be carry-over from other donors' samples.

The CDR3 DNA follows: TGTGCCAGCAGCTTACAATACACACATGGCTACACCTTC. As protein: CASSLQYTHGYTF. The chain uses TRBV7-9 and TRBJ1-2; D not resolved. Trimming pared 2 bases from V and 6 bases from J, leaving 10 bases between. CDR3 size: 13 residues. Germline CDR1 reads SEHNR; CDR2 reads FQNEAQ (reference sequence).

This chain links TRBV11-2 with TRBJ2-5, with 10 positions matching TRBD2. Germline CDR1 SGHAT, CDR2 FQNNGV. The V gene end was trimmed by 5 bases and the J gene end by 5 bases; junction bases not matched to a gene: 8. The CDR3 covers 15 residues. The CDR3 sequence is CASSHLAGAPETQYF. The CDR3 bases are TGTGCCAGCAGCCACCTAGCGGGGGCCCCTGAGACCCAGTACTTC.

The chain carries TRBV2 and TRBJ1-1, with TRBD1 identical over 7 bases. Germline CDR1 is SNHLY and CDR2 is FYNNEI. The CDR3 runs 15 residues. Trimming at V came to 7 bases and at J to 7 bases, leaving 15 bases not matched to a gene. The CDR3 nucleotides are TGTGCCAGCACCGACCCACAGGGGATCGGAATTGAAGCTTTCTTT. It encodes CASTDPQGIGIEAFF.

This sequence joins TRBV5-5 and TRBJ2-2, with D perhaps matching TRBD2 (7 bases). The CDR3 spans 16 residues. V was pared by 1 base and J by 4 bases, with 14 bases between. Germline CDR1 SGHKS, CDR2 YYEKEE (reference sequence). In nucleotides, the CDR3 is TGTGCCAGCAGCTTGAGGGGGGGCCTAAGCACCGGGGAGCTGTTTTTT. Protein product: CASSLRGGLSTGELFF.

This clone was seen only a few times. This sequence joins TRBV4-2 and TRBJ2-2; TRBD2 is a possible D gene (6 bases). This CDR3 is 14 amino acids long. Germline V gene lookup returns CDR1 LGHNA and CDR2 YNFKEQ. Between the trimmed V and J ends, which lost 0 bases and 5 bases, there was a span of 7 bases. Written as DNA, the CDR3 is TGTGCCAGCAGCCAAGATCGGGGGACCGGGGAGCTGTTTTTT. Protein: CASSQDRGTGELFF.

CDR3 in amino acids: CASSILTGPGNQPQHF. The CDR3 nucleotides read TGTGCCAGTAGTATCCTCACGGGCCCGGGCAATCAGCCCCAGCATTTT. The J gene is TRBJ1-5, the V gene TRBV19; no definite D call. V was trimmed by 3 bases and J by 2 bases, leaving 14 bases between them. Germline V gene sequence: CDR1 LNHDA, CDR2 SQIVND (reference sequence). The CDR3 sequence is 16 residues long.

The rearrangement links TRBV20-1 to TRBJ2-3; D gene uncertain. Germline V gene data show CDR1 as DFQATT and CDR2 as SNEGSKA (reference sequence). Trimming took off 3 bases at V and 4 bases at J, with 5 bases between the two ends. The CDR3 spans 11 residues. This CDR3 reads CSASYPDTQYF. The CDR3 nucleotides read TGCAGTGCTAGTTACCCAGATACGCAGTATTTT.

The chain carries TRBV19 and TRBJ2-7; 12 bases map to TRBD1. The CDR3 covers 14 residues. V lost 5 bases to trimming and J lost 7 bases; unmatched junction nucleotides: 6. Germline assignment: CDR1 LNHDA and CDR2 SQIVND (reference sequence). CDR3 residues: CASSSRDRGLEQYF. Written as DNA, the CDR3 is TGTGCCAGTAGTTCCCGGGACAGGGGGCTGGAGCAGTACTTC.

The chain combines TRBV11-1 with TRBJ2-5, with D possibly matching TRBD2 (5 bases). The ends were cut back, 5 bases at V and 5 bases at J, with 15 bases in the middle. The germline V gene has CDR1 SGHAT and CDR2 FQDESV (reference sequence). The CDR3 spans 14 residues. Written as DNA, the CDR3 is TGTGCCAGCAGCGCCTTCGCCTCGGGGGAGACCCAGTACTTC. Residues: CASSAFASGETQYF.

The V gene is TRBV23-1, the J gene TRBJ2-7, with D tentatively TRBD1 (6 bases). TRBV23-1 is an ORF, and what it does is uncertain. V was clipped by 4 bases and J by 0 bases, with 25 bases between them. This CDR3 is built from 19 residues. CDR3 DNA: TGCGCCAGCAGTCCGAGGGGGTCTGGGTTGGCGGTTGCCTCCTACGAGCAGTACGTC. This gives the protein CASSPRGSGLAVASYEQYV.

This clone was seen only once. The chain carries TRBV5-4 and TRBJ2-3; D not resolved. Per germline, CDR1 SGHNT and CDR2 YYREEE (reference sequence). The CDR3 is made up of 14 amino acids. Trimming pared 2 bases from V and 0 bases from J, leaving 7 bases between. The chain's CDR3 is CASSFMTSTDTQYF. In DNA, the CDR3 is TGTGCCAGCAGCTTTATGACTAGCACAGATACGCAGTATTTT. Using reference TRBV5-4 and TRBJ2-3 for the parts outside the CDR3, the full variable domain is ETGVTQSPTHLIKTRGQQVTLRCSSQSGHNTVSWYQQALGQGPQFIFQYYREEENGRGNFPPRFSGLQFPNYSSELNVNALELDDSALYLCASSFMTSTDTQYFGPGTRLTVL.

This clone has a single count. This sequence joins TRBV14 and TRBJ2-7; D uncertain. The germline V gene encodes CDR1 SGHDN and CDR2 FVKESK. Deletions cut 0 bases from V and 3 bases from J, with 15 bases between. CDR3 length: 16 residues. This chain's CDR3 is CASSQDMWGFHYEQYF. CDR3 coding DNA: TGTGCCAGCAGCCAAGATATGTGGGGTTTCCACTACGAGCAGTACTTC.

This rearrangement joins TRBV2 to TRBJ2-5; weak D call: TRBD1 (5 bases). The ends were cut back, 10 bases at V and 4 bases at J, with 7 bases in the middle. The CDR3 length is 10 residues. Germline V lookup: CDR1 SNHLY, CDR2 FYNNEI. The CDR3, as DNA: TGTGCCACTAGGGGAGAGACCCAGTACTTC. It is translated as CATRGETQYF.

This sequence joins TRBV5-4 and TRBJ2-1; D unresolved. Germline V lookup: CDR1 SGHNT, CDR2 YYREEE (reference sequence). V lost 0 bases and J lost 5, with 12 bases in between. The CDR3 runs 15 residues. This chain's CDR3 is CASSLDLVRDNEQFF. In nucleotides, the CDR3 is TGTGCCAGCAGCTTGGATCTCGTTAGGGACAATGAGCAGTTCTTC. The whole variable domain, remainder taken from reference TRBV5-4 and TRBJ2-1, is ETGVTQSPTHLIKTRGQQVTLRCSSQSGHNTVSWYQQALGQGPQFIFQYYREEENGRGNFPPRFSGLQFPNYSSELNVNALELDDSALYLCASSLDLVRDNEQFFGPGTRLTVL.

V is TRBV5-4 and J is TRBJ1-2, with D possibly matching TRBD1 (5 bases). CDR1 SGHNT and CDR2 YYREEE come from the germline V gene (reference sequence). V shed 4 bases and J shed 8 bases, with 9 bases lying between them. This CDR3 has 11 amino acids. DNA of the CDR3: TGTGCCAGCAGCCGGGACGTCGGCTACACCTTC. This codes for CASSRDVGYTF.

The chain carries TRBV5-1 and TRBJ1-4, with D perhaps matching TRBD1 (6 bases). This CDR3 contains 16 residues. Germline V gene data show CDR1 as SGHRS and CDR2 as YFSETQ. The ends were cut back, 4 bases at V and 8 bases at J, with 21 bases in the middle. CDR3 residues: CASSLKLGGQGEKLFF. The CDR3 nucleotides read TGCGCCAGCAGCCTCAAATTAGGGGGGCAGGGAGAAAAACTGTTTTTT.

The chain joins TRBV30 to TRBJ1-1; D gene unclear. CDR3 length: 12 residues. The germline V gene encodes CDR1 GTSNPN and CDR2 SVGIG (reference sequence). V was shortened by 3 bases and J by 3 bases, with 8 bases between the two germline ends. The CDR3 loop is CAWREADTEAFF. The CDR3, as DNA: TGTGCCTGGAGGGAGGCGGACACTGAAGCTTTCTTT.

The chain has TRBV19 and TRBJ1-2; D call uncertain. Germline V lookup: CDR1 LNHDA, CDR2 SQIVND (reference sequence). Trimming left V 2 bases short and J 8 bases short, with 12 bases between. The CDR3 runs to 13 residues. The CDR3 DNA sequence: TGTGCCAGTAGTATATCAGGCCCGGGGGGCTACACCTTC. Translating gives CASSISGPGGYTF.

To note about this clone: Relative to the germline gene, one junction end is altered; a read error may explain this. V gene TRBV27 combines with J gene TRBJ2-1, with D possibly matching TRBD2 (5 bases). Germline loops: CDR1 MNHEY, CDR2 SMNVEV (reference sequence). CDR3 length: 15 amino acids. CDR3 sequence: CASREATPMSTLALF. The CDR3 coding sequence is TGTGCCAGCAGAGAGGCGACTCCCATGAGTACGCTAGCTCTCTTC.